The next 10 T cell receptor beta chains were all read from a single sample in a study of blood T cell repertoires in COVID-19. Sequencing was performed with immunoSEQ multiplex PCR; in TCRdb, only in-frame clones are kept and a portion is missing. The sample lists around 230,000 clones, roughly 89% seen once, with less than 4.5% in the top ten. The source material was PBMCs or T cells enriched from blood (not recorded which). Every receptor here comes from a woman aged 40 to 55 with acute COVID-19.

The gene calls are TRBV2 and TRBJ1-5; D call uncertain. Germline V gene lookup returns CDR1 SNHLY and CDR2 FYNNEI. V dropped 4 bases and J dropped 0 bases, with 10 bases sitting between them. CDR3 size: 15 residues. CDR3 in DNA: TGTGCCAGCAGTGGGTCCGTCTATAGCAATCAGCCCCAGCATTTT. Its protein product is CASSGSVYSNQPQHF. The full variable domain, with the rest looked up from reference TRBV2 and TRBJ1-5, is EPEVTQTPSHQVTQMGQEVILRCVPISNHLYFYWYRQILGQKVEFLVSFYNNEISEKSEIFDDQFSVERPDGSNFTLKIRSTKLEDSAMYFCASSGSVYSNQPQHFGDGTRLSIL.

This sequence joins TRBV6-4 and TRBJ2-3, with 10 bases matching TRBD2. V trimming: 0 bases; J trimming: 3 bases; junction bases outside the gene matches: 9. The CDR3 length is 18 residues. The germline V gene encodes CDR1 MRHNA and CDR2 SNTAGT. The CDR3 sequence is CASSDSSIAGGGTDTQYF. CDR3 sequence (DNA): TGTGCCAGCAGTGACTCGTCTATAGCGGGGGGCGGAACAGATACGCAGTATTTT.

The CDR3 here is CASSQAWAGSGGYTF. The CDR3 nucleotides are TGCGCCAGCAGCCAAGCGTGGGCAGGGTCTGGTGGCTACACCTTC. V is TRBV4-1 and J is TRBJ1-2, with D possibly TRBD1 on 5 matching bases. Germline-derived CDR1 and CDR2 are MGHRA and YSYEKL. Trimming removed 1 base at V and 7 bases at J, with 16 bases between. This CDR3 comprises 15 residues.

The rearrangement joins TRBV19 to TRBJ2-7, with 7 nucleotides matching TRBD1. CDR1 and CDR2 (germline): LNHDA, SQIVND (reference sequence). Trimming at V came to 6 bases and at J to 3 bases, leaving 8 bases not matched to a gene. This CDR3 is built from 14 residues. DNA for the CDR3: TGTGCCAGTAGCCGGACAGGTGCTATCTACGAGCAGTACTTC. Translation: CASSRTGAIYEQYF.

J is TRBJ1-2 and V is TRBV5-1, with TRBD1 matching over 7 bases. V was pared by 4 bases and J by 2 bases, with 8 bases of the junction left unmatched. The CDR3 covers 15 residues. Germline V gene data show CDR1 as SGHRS and CDR2 as YFSETQ. CDR3 region: CASSPDGTANYGYTF. The CDR3 DNA follows: TGCGCCAGCAGCCCGGATGGGACAGCCAACTATGGCTACACCTTC.

This sequence joins TRBV5-1 and TRBJ2-7, with D maybe TRBD2 (6 bases). V gave up 3 bases and J gave up 0 bases, with 13 bases separating them. Germline V gives CDR1 SGHRS, CDR2 YFSETQ. This CDR3 comprises 15 residues. The CDR3 here is CASSSGRGVSYEQYF. In DNA form, the CDR3 reads TGCGCCAGCAGCTCCGGCCGCGGGGTCTCCTACGAGCAGTACTTC.

The chain employs TRBV19 and TRBJ2-3; TRBD2 aligns across 7 bases. Germline V gene data show CDR1 as LNHDA and CDR2 as SQIVND (reference sequence). The CDR3 has 14 residues. V lost 10 bases, J lost 2 bases, and 9 bases stayed unmatched. The CDR3 spells CATHSRGITDTQYF. CDR3 in DNA: TGTGCCACCCACTCGCGGGGGATCACAGATACGCAGTATTTT.

This chain uses TRBV11-2 with TRBJ2-2; the match to TRBD2 covers 7 bases. This CDR3 comprises 15 residues. V was pared by 3 bases and J by 9 bases, with 10 bases of the junction left unmatched. Germline V gene sequence: CDR1 SGHAT, CDR2 FQNNGV. CDR3 nucleotides: TGTGCCAGCAGCTTCCTTGGGACTAAGCACCGGGAGCTGTTTTTT. Residues: CASSFLGTKHRELFF.

The CDR3 here is CASSGQTGSHEQYF. As DNA, the CDR3 is TGCGCCAGCAGCGGCCAGACAGGGTCGCACGAGCAGTACTTC. The chain has TRBV5-1 and TRBJ2-7; 7 bases agree with TRBD1. Trimming cost V 4 bases and J 5 bases; bases outside gene matches: 9. CDR1 and CDR2 from the germline V gene are SGHRS and YFSETQ. The CDR3 totals 14 residues.

V is TRBV19 and J is TRBJ1-1, with 10 bases matching TRBD1. The CDR3 sequence is 14 residues long. CDR1 and CDR2 (germline): LNHDA, SQIVND (reference sequence). The V segment lost 4 bases and the J segment 5 bases; nucleotides outside the gene matches: 4. CDR3 nucleotide sequence: TGTGCCAGTAGTACGGGACAGGGGAGGACTGAAGCTTTCTTT. Protein sequence: CASSTGQGRTEAFF.